The 26 T cell receptor beta chains reported below all come from one sample, sequenced in a study of blood T cell repertoires in COVID-19. Some clones are missing from TCRdb's copy, which holds only in-frame ones; the method was immunoSEQ multiplex PCR. The sample holds about 83,000 clones, more than 80% seen once. The sample consisted of peripheral blood. The source of these receptors is an elderly woman with acute or convalescent COVID-19.

The CDR3 DNA is TGCGCCAGCAGCGAACAGGGGGCCCTTGCAACTAATGAAAAACTGTTTTTT. Encoded protein: CASSEQGALATNEKLFF. The chain couples TRBV5-1 to TRBJ1-4, with 9 bases that match TRBD1. V lost 4 bases to trimming and J lost 0 bases; unmatched junction nucleotides: 7. The CDR3 covers 17 residues. Germline loops: CDR1 SGHRS, CDR2 YFSETQ.

This chain joins TRBV6-2 or TRBV6-3 and TRBJ2-7; weak D call: TRBD2 (6 bases). Germline-derived CDR1 and CDR2 are MNHEY and SVGEGT. V was shortened by 2 bases and J by 7 bases, with 15 bases between the two germline ends. The length of the CDR3 is 14 residues. The CDR3 loop is CASSYGDWSREQYF. For the CDR3, the DNA is TGTGCCAGCAGTTACGGGGACTGGTCTAGGGAGCAGTACTTC.

The CDR3 sequence is CASSSGTGRYGYTF. CDR3 DNA sequence: TGTGCCAGTAGTTCCGGGACAGGGCGGTATGGCTACACCTTC. The chain has TRBV19 and TRBJ1-2; 9 bases are a match to TRBD1. Germline V gives CDR1 LNHDA, CDR2 SQIVND (reference sequence). V shed 5 bases and J 5 bases; nucleotides not matched to a gene: 6. The CDR3 contains 14 residues.

This chain joins TRBV6-1 and TRBJ2-6; perhaps TRBD1 as D (6 bases). Germline V gives CDR1 MNHNS, CDR2 SASEGT. V lost 3 bases, J lost 2 bases, and 20 bases lay in between. This CDR3 region has 19 residues. The CDR3 DNA reads TGTGCCAGCAGTGATCCTTGGGGGCAGGGGTTAGCTGGGGCCAACGTCCTGACTTTC. Translated: CASSDPWGQGLAGANVLTF.

The rearrangement joins TRBV18 to TRBJ1-1, with D hard to call. The CDR3 is 13 amino acids. V was trimmed by 3 bases and J by 1 base, leaving 6 bases between them. The V gene's germline CDR1 is KGHSH and CDR2 LQKENI. CDR3 region: CASSPRENTEAFF. In nucleotides, the CDR3 is TGTGCCAGCTCACCGCGGGAGAACACTGAAGCTTTCTTT.

There are a few counts of this clone. The rearrangement links TRBV18 to TRBJ1-4, with D maybe TRBD1 (6 bases). Trimming removed 3 bases from V and 5 bases from J, with 13 bases in between. CDR1 and CDR2 from the germline V gene are KGHSH and LQKENI. The CDR3 totals 15 residues. The CDR3: CASSPSQGLNEKLFF. The DNA for the CDR3 is TGTGCCAGCTCACCGTCGCAGGGGCTGAATGAAAAACTGTTTTTT.

V and J are TRBV30 and TRBJ1-2; 8 positions match TRBD1. The CDR3 sequence is 13 residues long. The germline V gene has CDR1 GTSNPN and CDR2 SVGIG (reference sequence). V shed 1 base, J shed 8 bases, and the junction held 6 bases outside the gene matches. The CDR3: CAWSAHRGGGYTF. The CDR3 nucleotides read TGTGCCTGGAGTGCCCACAGGGGGGGAGGCTACACCTTC.

This clone came up once. The J gene is TRBJ2-3, the V gene TRBV21-1; the table's D call of TRBD2 was not tested on the DNA. TRBV21-1 is a known pseudogene. The CDR3 has 24 amino acids. The CDR3 DNA is TGTGCCAGCAGCTCCCCTCGGTGTAGGAGTGGTCCGAGGGGGGGACTCGCTAGCACAGATACGCAGTATTTT. Translation gives CASSSPRCRSGPRGGLASTDTQYF.

This clone came up once. The chain combines TRBV20-1 with TRBJ1-2; possible D gene TRBD1, 6 bases. Germline lookup yields CDR1 DFQATT and CDR2 SNEGSKA (reference sequence). This CDR3 spans 11 amino acids. Trimming removed 5 bases at V and 5 bases at J, with 9 bases between. The CDR3 reads CSAGGQYGYTF. CDR3 DNA sequence: TGCAGTGCTGGGGGCCAATATGGCTACACCTTC.

The chain links TRBV7-8 to TRBJ2-1; TRBD2 agrees at 7 bases. From germline, CDR1 is SGHVS and CDR2 FQNEAQ. The CDR3 spans 19 residues. Trimming cost V 3 bases and J 2 bases; bases outside gene matches: 16. The CDR3 bases are TGTGCCAGCAGCTTTCCTCGGCGTGAATCTACTAGCGCCTACAATGAGCAGTTCTTC. Amino acids: CASSFPRRESTSAYNEQFF.

The CDR3 bases are TGTGCCAGCTCACCAAGGACTAGCATATTGGCCCAGTACTTC. Its protein is CASSPRTSILAQYF. The chain joins TRBV18 to TRBJ2-5; 8 bases match TRBD2. Germline V lookup: CDR1 KGHSH, CDR2 LQKENI. The CDR3 covers 14 residues. With 2 bases clipped from V and 9 bases from J, the junction kept 8 bases outside the gene matches.

The chain is built from TRBV19 and TRBJ1-2; D might be TRBD1 (6 bases). V was pared by 11 bases and J by 4 bases, with 17 bases between. This CDR3 comprises 13 residues. Germline V gene sequence: CDR1 LNHDA, CDR2 SQIVND (reference sequence). CDR3 sequence reads: CAGHEQGFYGYTF. In DNA, the CDR3 is TGTGCCGGACATGAACAGGGATTCTATGGCTACACCTTC.

The J gene is TRBJ2-7, the V gene TRBV3-1 (or the pseudogene TRBV3-2); 12 nucleotides match TRBD2. Trimming removed 2 bases from V and 3 bases from J; junction bases left unmatched: 2. The CDR3 runs to 15 residues. CDR1 is LGHDT, CDR2 YNNKEL, per germline (reference sequence). The CDR3 bases are TGTGCCAGCAGCCAACTAGCGGGGGGGCGCTACGAGCAGTACTTC. Protein product: CASSQLAGGRYEQYF.

V is TRBV28 and J is TRBJ1-2, with 7 positions matching TRBD1. Germline loops: CDR1 MDHEN, CDR2 SYDVKM. The V gene end was trimmed by 6 bases and the J gene end by 3 bases; junction bases not matched to a gene: 7. The CDR3 runs to 14 residues. Written as DNA, the CDR3 is TGTGCCAGCAGCCCCAGGACAGGAGACTATGGCTACACCTTC. Protein sequence: CASSPRTGDYGYTF.

The rearrangement links TRBV15 to TRBJ2-7; a possible D gene is TRBD1 (7 bases). The ends were cut back, 5 bases at V and 0 bases at J, with 14 bases in the middle. Looked up from germline, CDR1 is LNHNV and CDR2 is YYDKDF (reference sequence). This CDR3 region has 15 residues. CDR3: CATSRGTVSSYEQYF. CDR3 nucleotide sequence: TGTGCCACCAGCCGGGGGACAGTTTCCTCCTACGAGCAGTACTTC.

As regards this clone: This sample includes further DNA sequences coding for the same CDR3. The chain couples TRBV12-3 or TRBV12-4 to TRBJ1-1; weak D call: TRBD1 (5 bases). V was clipped by 5 bases and J by 1 base, with 8 bases between them. The CDR3 is made up of 13 amino acids. The CDR3, as DNA: TGTGCCAGCAGTCTCCAGGGGAACACTGAAGCTTTCTTT. Encoded protein: CASSLQGNTEAFF.

This chain uses TRBV7-2 with TRBJ2-1, with a tentative D call TRBD2 (6 bases). The CDR3 runs 14 residues. Germline V gene lookup returns CDR1 SGHTA and CDR2 FQGNSA. V lost 3 bases to trimming and J lost 9 bases, with 15 bases between them. CDR3: CASSLPGVWAEQFF. The CDR3 region has the DNA TGTGCCAGCAGCTTGCCGGGGGTTTGGGCTGAGCAGTTCTTC. Using reference TRBV7-2 and TRBJ2-1 for the parts outside the CDR3, the full variable domain is GAGVSQSPSNKVTEKGKDVELRCDPISGHTALYWYRQSLGQGLEFLIYFQGNSAPDKSGLPSDRFSAERTGGSVSTLTIQRTQQEDSAVYLCASSLPGVWAEQFFGPGTRLTVL.

The rearrangement uses TRBV7-3 and TRBJ2-1; D is ambiguous. CDR1 and CDR2 from the germline V gene are SGHTA and FQGTGA. V was trimmed by 6 bases and J by 3 bases, leaving 15 bases between them. CDR3 size: 15 residues. CDR3 amino acids: CASRYDGTVYNEQFF. The CDR3 DNA sequence: TGTGCCAGCAGGTACGATGGAACAGTCTACAATGAGCAGTTCTTC.

The J gene is TRBJ1-6, the V gene TRBV18; 8 nucleotides match TRBD1. This CDR3 is 16 amino acids long. After removal of 6 bases from V and 1 base from J, the junction contained 5 bases not matched to a gene. Germline CDR1 KGHSH, CDR2 LQKENI. As DNA, the CDR3 is TGTGCCAGCTCGCCGCAGGGGGCTTCCTATAATTCACCCCTCCACTTT. This codes for CASSPQGASYNSPLHF.

This CDR3 is CASSDEYEQYF. CDR3 DNA: TGCGCCAGCAGTGACGAGTACGAGCAGTACTTC. The V call is TRBV10-1, the J call TRBJ2-7; D unresolved. The CDR3 consists of 11 residues. Between the trimmed V and J ends, which lost 3 bases and 4 bases, there was a span of 4 bases. Germline assignment: CDR1 WNHNN and CDR2 SYGVQD (reference sequence).

V gene TRBV5-1 combines with J gene TRBJ2-3; TRBD2 matches at 12 bases. The J segment lost 2 bases and the V segment lost 5 bases, leaving 6 bases of the junction unmatched. Germline assignment: CDR1 SGHRS and CDR2 YFSETQ. The CDR3 is 16 residues long. CDR3 coding DNA: TGCGCCAGCAGTTCTCTAGCGGGGGGGATCACAGATACGCAGTATTTT. This encodes CASSSLAGGITDTQYF.

The chain links TRBV4-2 to TRBJ2-6, with a possible D match to TRBD2 (6 bases). The V gene lost 4 bases and the J gene lost 0 bases, with 10 bases spanning the gap. CDR3 length: 16 residues. Germline V lookup: CDR1 LGHNA, CDR2 YNFKEQ. The CDR3 nucleotides are TGTGCCAGCAGCCGGTTGGGACTCTCTGGGGCCAACGTCCTGACTTTC. Its protein product is CASSRLGLSGANVLTF.

V is TRBV19 and J is TRBJ1-1, with D tentatively TRBD1 (6 bases). Trimming shortened V by 9 bases and J by 4 bases, and 18 bases separated the two germline ends. This CDR3 comprises 14 residues. The germline V gene has CDR1 LNHDA and CDR2 SQIVND (reference sequence). CDR3 DNA sequence: TGTGCCAGCCTCCGAGGGGGGGTGAGCACTGAAGCTTTCTTT. Its protein is CASLRGGVSTEAFF. Complete variable domain (other parts from reference TRBV19 and TRBJ1-1): DGGITQSPKYLFRKEGQNVTLSCEQNLNHDAMYWYRQDPGQGLRLIYYSQIVNDFQKGDIAEGYSVSREKKESFPLTVTSAQKNPTAFYLCASLRGGVSTEAFFGQGTRLTVV.

V gene TRBV30 combines with J gene TRBJ1-5, with D possibly matching TRBD1 (6 bases). This CDR3 has 13 amino acids. V lost 5 bases and J 5 bases, leaving 13 bases between the germline ends. Germline CDR1 and CDR2: GTSNPN and SVGIG (reference sequence). CDR3 DNA: TGTGCCTGGGGGCCAGGGGTTGATCAGCCCCAGCATTTT. Its protein product is CAWGPGVDQPQHF.

The chain links TRBV2 to TRBJ2-5; TRBD2 matches 13 bases. This CDR3 comprises 16 residues. In germline, CDR1 is SNHLY, CDR2 FYNNEI. V was pared by 6 bases and J by 3 bases, with 7 bases of the junction left unmatched. The CDR3 sequence is CASRGRTSGGEETQYF. As DNA, the CDR3 is TGTGCCAGCAGGGGCCGGACTAGCGGGGGCGAAGAGACCCAGTACTTC.

The CDR3 sequence is CASSLNMGDRSSTDTQYF. CDR3 DNA sequence: TGTGCCAGCTCCCTCAACATGGGGGACAGGTCTAGCACAGATACGCAGTATTTT. The chain employs TRBV18 and TRBJ2-3; 8 bases match TRBD1. CDR3 length: 18 amino acids. The J segment lost 0 bases and the V segment lost 6 bases, leaving 14 bases of the junction unmatched. The germline V gene has CDR1 KGHSH and CDR2 LQKENI.